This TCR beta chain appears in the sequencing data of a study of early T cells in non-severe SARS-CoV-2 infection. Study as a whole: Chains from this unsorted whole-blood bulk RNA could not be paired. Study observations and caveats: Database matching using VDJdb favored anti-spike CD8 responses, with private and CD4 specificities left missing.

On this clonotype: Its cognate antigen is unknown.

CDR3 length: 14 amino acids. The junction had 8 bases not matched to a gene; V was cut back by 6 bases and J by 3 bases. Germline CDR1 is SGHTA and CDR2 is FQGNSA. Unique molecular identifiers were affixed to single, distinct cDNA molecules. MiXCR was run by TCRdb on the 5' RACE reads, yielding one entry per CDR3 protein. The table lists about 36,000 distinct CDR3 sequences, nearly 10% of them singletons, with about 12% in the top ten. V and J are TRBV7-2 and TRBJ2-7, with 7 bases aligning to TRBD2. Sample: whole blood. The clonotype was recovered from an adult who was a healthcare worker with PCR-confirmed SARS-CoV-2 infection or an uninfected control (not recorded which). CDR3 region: CASSPRGGGYEQYF. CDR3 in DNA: TGTGCCAGCAGTCCGAGGGGCGGGGGCTACGAGCAGTACTTC.